A single TCR beta chain is shown here with its context. Its matching antigen is unknown. All patients picked for sequencing had shown, by flow cytometry, an expansion of CD8+CD57+ cells. Patients, without exception, had severe acquired aplastic anemia. All patients were therapy-naive when blood was sampled. This specimen comes from a study of CD8+CD57+ T cells in acquired aplastic anemia. Turning to the study itself: On average, sorted CD4+ and CD8+ cells gave 3.2 ug of DNA. Points from the study as a whole: Sharing between patients and controls was observed for around 27 CD8+ CDR3 sequences.

Template material for TCR beta VDJ and CDR3 profiling consisted of genomic DNA. MiXCR, applied by TCRdb to the reads, yields one record per CDR3 protein. Counted here are some 200,000 distinct CDR3 sequences, approximately 48% occurring once; the ten biggest clones make up approximately 9.4%. The germline V and J ends were trimmed by 5 bases and 0 bases, with 9 bases remaining between them. Germline lookup yields CDR1 SEHNR and CDR2 FQNEAQ (reference sequence). The CDR3 is 14 residues long. This receptor was obtained from a human donor with aplastic anemia. Sequenced material: sorted CD4+, CD8+, or CD8+CD57+ T cells (not recorded which) from PBMCs. J is TRBJ2-3 and V is TRBV7-9, with D unclear. Here the CDR3 reads CASSPRSSTDTQYF. The CDR3, as DNA: TGTGCCAGCAGCCCCAGGAGTAGCACAGATACGCAGTATTTT.